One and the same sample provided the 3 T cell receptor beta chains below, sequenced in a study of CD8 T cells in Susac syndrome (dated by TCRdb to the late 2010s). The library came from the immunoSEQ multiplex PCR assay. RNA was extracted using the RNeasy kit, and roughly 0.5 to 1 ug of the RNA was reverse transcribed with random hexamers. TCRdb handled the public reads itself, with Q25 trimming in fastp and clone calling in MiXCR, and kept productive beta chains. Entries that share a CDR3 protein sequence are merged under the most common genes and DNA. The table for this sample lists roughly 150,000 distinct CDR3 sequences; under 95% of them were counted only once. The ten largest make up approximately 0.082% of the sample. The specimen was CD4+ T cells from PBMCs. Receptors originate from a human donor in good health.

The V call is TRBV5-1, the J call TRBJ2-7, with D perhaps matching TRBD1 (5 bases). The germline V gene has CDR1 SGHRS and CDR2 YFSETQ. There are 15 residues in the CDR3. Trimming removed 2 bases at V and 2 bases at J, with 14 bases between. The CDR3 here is CASSLMMAGPYEQYF. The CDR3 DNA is TGCGCCAGCAGCTTAATGATGGCAGGGCCCTACGAGCAGTACTTC.

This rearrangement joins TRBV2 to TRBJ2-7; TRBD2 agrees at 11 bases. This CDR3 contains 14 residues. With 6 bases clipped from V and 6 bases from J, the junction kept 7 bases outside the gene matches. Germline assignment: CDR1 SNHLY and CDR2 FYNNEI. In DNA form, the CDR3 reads TGTGCCAGCAGCAAGACTAGCGGGGATTCCGAGCAGTACTTC. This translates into CASSKTSGDSEQYF.

In DNA form, the CDR3 reads TGTGCCTGGAGAATCTCAAGAACCCCCTACGATCCGCAGTACTTC. This gives the protein CAWRISRTPYDPQYF. This chain uses TRBV30 with TRBJ2-7; no definite D call. Trimming pared 3 bases from V and 9 bases from J, leaving 24 bases between. Germline V gene lookup returns CDR1 GTSNPN and CDR2 SVGIG (reference sequence). The CDR3 sequence is 15 residues long. Based on the CDR3 plus reference TRBV30 and TRBJ2-7, the full variable domain is SQTIHQWPATLVQPVGSPLSLECTVEGTSNPNLYWYRQAAGRGLQLLFYSVGIGQISSEVPQNLSASRPQDRQFILSSKKLLLSDSGFYLCAWRISRTPYDPQYFGPGTRLTVT.